The source of this TCR beta chain is a study of T cells in Graves' hyperthyroidism and ophthalmopathy. What was amplified from RNA transcripts were TCR beta CDR3 regions. HTBI primers were the set used in a first-round RT-PCR of the TCR CDR3. TCRdb re-derived calls from the multiplex PCR reads in MiXCR, one entry per CDR3 protein. Seen here are roughly 40,000 distinct CDR3 sequences, approximately 52% observed once, and the top ten hold 15% to 20%. This clonotype was seen at least ten times. Trimming removed 5 bases at V and 1 base at J, with 11 bases between. This CDR3 is 14 amino acids long. This sequence joins TRBV12-3 or TRBV12-4 and TRBJ2-5; D not certain. The receptor was isolated from a man aged 40-55 years with Graves' ophthalmopathy. Material: blood. CDR3 loop: CASSPLAAQETQYF. DNA for the CDR3: TGTGCCAGCAGTCCACTCGCAGCCCAAGAGACCCAGTACTTC.